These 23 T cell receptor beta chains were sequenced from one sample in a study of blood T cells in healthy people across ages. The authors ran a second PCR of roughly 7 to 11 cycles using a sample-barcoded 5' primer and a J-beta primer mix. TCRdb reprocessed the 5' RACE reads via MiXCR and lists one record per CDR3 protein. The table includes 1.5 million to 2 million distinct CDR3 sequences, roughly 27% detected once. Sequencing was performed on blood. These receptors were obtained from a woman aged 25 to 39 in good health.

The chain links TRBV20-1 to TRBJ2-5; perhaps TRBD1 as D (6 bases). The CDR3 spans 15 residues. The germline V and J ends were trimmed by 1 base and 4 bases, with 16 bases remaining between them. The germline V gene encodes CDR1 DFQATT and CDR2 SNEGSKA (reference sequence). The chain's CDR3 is CSARGQGQVGETQYF. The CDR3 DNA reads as TGCAGTGCTAGAGGCCAGGGGCAGGTAGGAGAGACCCAGTACTTC.

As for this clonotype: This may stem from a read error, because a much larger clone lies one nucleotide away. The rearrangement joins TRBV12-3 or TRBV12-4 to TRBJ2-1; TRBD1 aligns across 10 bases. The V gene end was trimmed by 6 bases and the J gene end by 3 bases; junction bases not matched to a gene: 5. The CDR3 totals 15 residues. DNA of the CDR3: TGTGCCAGCAGGGGGACAGGGGCCTACTACAATGAGCAGTTCTTC. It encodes CASRGTGAYYNEQFF.

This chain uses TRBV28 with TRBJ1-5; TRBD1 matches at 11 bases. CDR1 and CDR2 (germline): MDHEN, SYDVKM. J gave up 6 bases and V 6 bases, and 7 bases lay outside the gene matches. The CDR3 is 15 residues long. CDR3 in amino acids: CASRRTGGGGQPQHF. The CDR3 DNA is TGTGCCAGCAGGCGGACAGGGGGCGGGGGTCAGCCCCAGCATTTT.

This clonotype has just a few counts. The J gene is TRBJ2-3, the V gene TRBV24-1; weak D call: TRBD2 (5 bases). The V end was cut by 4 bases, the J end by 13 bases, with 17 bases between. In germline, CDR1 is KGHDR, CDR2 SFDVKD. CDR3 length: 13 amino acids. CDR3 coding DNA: TGTGCCACCAGTGACTCCACGGAGGACCGAGAGTATTTT. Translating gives CATSDSTEDREYF.

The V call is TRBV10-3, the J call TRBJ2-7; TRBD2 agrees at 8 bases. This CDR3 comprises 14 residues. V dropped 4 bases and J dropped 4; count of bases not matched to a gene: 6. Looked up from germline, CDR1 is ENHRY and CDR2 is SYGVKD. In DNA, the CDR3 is TGTGCCATCAGTGGAGGTAGCGGGGTATACGAGCAGTACTTC. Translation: CAISGGSGVYEQYF.

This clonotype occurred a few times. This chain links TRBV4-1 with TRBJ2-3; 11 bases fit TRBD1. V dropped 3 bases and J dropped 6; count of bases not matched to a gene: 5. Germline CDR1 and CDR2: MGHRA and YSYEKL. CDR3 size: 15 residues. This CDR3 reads CASSQDRGQVDTQYF. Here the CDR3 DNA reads TGCGCCAGCAGCCAGGACAGGGGGCAGGTCGATACGCAGTATTTT.

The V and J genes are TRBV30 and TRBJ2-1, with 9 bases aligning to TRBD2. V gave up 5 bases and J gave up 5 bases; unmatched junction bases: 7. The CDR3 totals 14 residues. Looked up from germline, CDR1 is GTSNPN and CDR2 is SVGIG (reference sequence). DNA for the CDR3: TGTGCCTGGGAGCGACTAGCGGAGGACAATGAGCAGTTCTTC. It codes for CAWERLAEDNEQFF.

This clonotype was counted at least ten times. CDR3 DNA sequence: TGTGCCTGGAGTGTACGCTTGACTAGCGGGAGTGTATCCTACAATGAGCAGTTCTTC. Residues: CAWSVRLTSGSVSYNEQFF. The rearrangement links TRBV30 to TRBJ2-1; 12 bases fit TRBD2. The CDR3 is 19 residues long. Germline V gene lookup returns CDR1 GTSNPN and CDR2 SVGIG (reference sequence). J gave up 1 base and V 0 bases, and 10 bases lay outside the gene matches.

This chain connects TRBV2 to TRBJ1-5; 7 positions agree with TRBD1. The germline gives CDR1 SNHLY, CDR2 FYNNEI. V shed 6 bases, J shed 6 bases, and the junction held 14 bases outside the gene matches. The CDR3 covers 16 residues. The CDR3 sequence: CASRARDSEGPQPQHF. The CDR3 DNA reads TGTGCCAGCAGAGCCCGGGACAGTGAGGGGCCTCAGCCCCAGCATTTT.

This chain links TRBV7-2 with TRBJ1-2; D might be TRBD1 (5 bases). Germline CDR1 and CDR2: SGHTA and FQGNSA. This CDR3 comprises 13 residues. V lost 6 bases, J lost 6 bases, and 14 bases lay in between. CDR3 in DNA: TGTGCCAGCAGACAAGCCCGGGGGGATGGCTACACCTTC. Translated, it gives CASRQARGDGYTF.

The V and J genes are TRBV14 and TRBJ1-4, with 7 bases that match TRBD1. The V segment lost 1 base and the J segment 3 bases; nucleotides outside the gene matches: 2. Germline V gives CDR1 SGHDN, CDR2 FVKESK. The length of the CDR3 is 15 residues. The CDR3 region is CASSQADRSNEKLFF. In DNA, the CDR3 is TGTGCCAGCAGCCAAGCGGACAGGTCTAATGAAAAACTGTTTTTT.

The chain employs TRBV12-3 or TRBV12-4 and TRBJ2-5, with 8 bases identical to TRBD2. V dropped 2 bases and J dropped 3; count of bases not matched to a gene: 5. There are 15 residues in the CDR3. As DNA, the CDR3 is TGTGCCAGCAGTTTATCCAGCGGGGGTAAAGAGACCCAGTACTTC. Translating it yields CASSLSSGGKETQYF.

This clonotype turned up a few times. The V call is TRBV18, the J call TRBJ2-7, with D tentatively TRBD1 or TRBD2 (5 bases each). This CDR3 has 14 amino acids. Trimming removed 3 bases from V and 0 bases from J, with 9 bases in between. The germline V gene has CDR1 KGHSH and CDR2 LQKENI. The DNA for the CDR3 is TGTGCCAGCTCACCGGGACGGCGCTCCTACGAGCAGTACTTC. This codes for CASSPGRRSYEQYF.

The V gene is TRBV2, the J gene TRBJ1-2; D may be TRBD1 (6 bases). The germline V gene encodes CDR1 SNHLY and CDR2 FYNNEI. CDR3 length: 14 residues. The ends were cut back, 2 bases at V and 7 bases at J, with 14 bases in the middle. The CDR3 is CASSEWGAWIGYTF. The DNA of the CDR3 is TGTGCCAGCAGTGAATGGGGGGCATGGATTGGCTACACCTTC.

In nucleotides, the CDR3 is TGTGCCAGTAGTCAAGGGACAGCATTTTACAATGAGCAGTTCTTC. Protein product: CASSQGTAFYNEQFF. The chain recombines TRBV19 with TRBJ2-1, with 7 positions matching TRBD1. After removal of 5 bases from V and 4 bases from J, the junction contained 8 bases not matched to a gene. This CDR3 is 15 amino acids long. In germline, CDR1 is LNHDA, CDR2 SQIVND (reference sequence).

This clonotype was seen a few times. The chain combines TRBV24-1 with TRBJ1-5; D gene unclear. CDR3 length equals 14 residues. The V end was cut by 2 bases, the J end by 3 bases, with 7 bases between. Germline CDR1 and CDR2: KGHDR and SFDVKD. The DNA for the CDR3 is TGTGCCACCAGTGATTCCCCGAACAATCAGCCCCAGCATTTT. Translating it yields CATSDSPNNQPQHF.

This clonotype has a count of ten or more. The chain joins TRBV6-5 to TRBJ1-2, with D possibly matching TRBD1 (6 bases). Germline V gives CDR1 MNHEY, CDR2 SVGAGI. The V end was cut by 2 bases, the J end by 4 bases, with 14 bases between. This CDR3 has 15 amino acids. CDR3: CASSYRGAAGYGYTF. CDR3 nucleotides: TGTGCCAGCAGTTACCGGGGGGCGGCTGGCTATGGCTACACCTTC.

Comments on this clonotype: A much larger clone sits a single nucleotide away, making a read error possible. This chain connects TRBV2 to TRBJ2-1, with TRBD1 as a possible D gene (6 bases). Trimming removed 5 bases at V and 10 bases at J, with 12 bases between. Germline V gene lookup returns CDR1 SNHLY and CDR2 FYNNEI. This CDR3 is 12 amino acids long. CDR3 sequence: CASSRDIYEQFF. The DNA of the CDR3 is TGTGCCAGCAGTCGGGACATATACGAGCAGTTCTTC.

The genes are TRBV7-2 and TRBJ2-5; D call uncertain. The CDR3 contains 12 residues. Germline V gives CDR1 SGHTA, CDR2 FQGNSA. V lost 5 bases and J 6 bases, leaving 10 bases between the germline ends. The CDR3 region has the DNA TGTGCCAGCAGCCCCCTGTCCAAGACCCAGTACTTC. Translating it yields CASSPLSKTQYF.

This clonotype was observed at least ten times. CDR3 nucleotide sequence: TGCAGTGCTAGTCCCTGGGACCAGCGGGTCCTTTCCTACGAGCAGTACTTC. Its protein product is CSASPWDQRVLSYEQYF. The rearrangement links TRBV20-1 to TRBJ2-7, with D possibly matching TRBD2 (6 bases). This CDR3 has 17 residues. Trimming stripped 3 bases from V and 1 base from J, with 22 bases between. Germline V gene data show CDR1 as DFQATT and CDR2 as SNEGSKA (reference sequence).

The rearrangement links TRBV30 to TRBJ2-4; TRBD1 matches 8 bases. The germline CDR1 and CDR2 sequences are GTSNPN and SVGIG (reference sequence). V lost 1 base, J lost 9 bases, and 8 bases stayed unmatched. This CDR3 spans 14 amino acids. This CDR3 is CAWSDGQGGSIQYF. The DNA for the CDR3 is TGTGCCTGGAGTGACGGACAGGGTGGGAGCATTCAGTACTTC.

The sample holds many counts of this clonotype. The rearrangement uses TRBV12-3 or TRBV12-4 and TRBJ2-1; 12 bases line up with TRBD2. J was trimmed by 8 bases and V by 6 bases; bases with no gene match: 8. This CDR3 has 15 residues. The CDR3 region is CASRPGLAGKDEQFF. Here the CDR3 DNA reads TGTGCCAGCAGACCCGGACTAGCGGGAAAGGATGAGCAGTTCTTC.

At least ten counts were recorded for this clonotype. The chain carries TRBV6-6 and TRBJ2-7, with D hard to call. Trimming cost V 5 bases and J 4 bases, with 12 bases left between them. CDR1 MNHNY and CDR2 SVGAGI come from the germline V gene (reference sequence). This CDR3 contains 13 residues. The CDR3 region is CASSRGNSYEQYF. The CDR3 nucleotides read TGTGCCAGCAGTCGAGGCAACTCGTACGAGCAGTACTTC.